This T cell receptor beta chain was profiled in a study of shared clonotypes between healthy human individuals. Sequenced by immunoSEQ multiplex PCR; TCRdb stores in-frame clones only, minus some. This sample has under 80,000 clones, with about 61% found just once. The CDR3 is made up of 15 amino acids. Trimming took off 6 bases at V and 5 bases at J, with 16 bases between the two ends. The germline V gene encodes CDR1 MNHNY and CDR2 SVGAGI (reference sequence). Note on this clone: Antigen specificity is unknown.

General observations from the study: Donor scarcity curtailed the genetic and exposure-history diversity represented herein. Clonotypes that were shared across a handful of donors made up 4.5% to 5% of naive CD4 clonotypes.

Input material: memory CD8+ T cells sorted from blood. As to subset: CD45RO+ cells pooled with CCR7-negative TemRA cells. The sequence was obtained from a man aged 25-45 years in good health. The genes are TRBV6-6 and TRBJ1-4; D gene uncertain. CDR3 loop: CASSQKPPRNEKLFF. The CDR3 region has the DNA TGTGCCAGCAGCCAGAAACCGCCACGGAATGAAAAACTGTTTTTT.